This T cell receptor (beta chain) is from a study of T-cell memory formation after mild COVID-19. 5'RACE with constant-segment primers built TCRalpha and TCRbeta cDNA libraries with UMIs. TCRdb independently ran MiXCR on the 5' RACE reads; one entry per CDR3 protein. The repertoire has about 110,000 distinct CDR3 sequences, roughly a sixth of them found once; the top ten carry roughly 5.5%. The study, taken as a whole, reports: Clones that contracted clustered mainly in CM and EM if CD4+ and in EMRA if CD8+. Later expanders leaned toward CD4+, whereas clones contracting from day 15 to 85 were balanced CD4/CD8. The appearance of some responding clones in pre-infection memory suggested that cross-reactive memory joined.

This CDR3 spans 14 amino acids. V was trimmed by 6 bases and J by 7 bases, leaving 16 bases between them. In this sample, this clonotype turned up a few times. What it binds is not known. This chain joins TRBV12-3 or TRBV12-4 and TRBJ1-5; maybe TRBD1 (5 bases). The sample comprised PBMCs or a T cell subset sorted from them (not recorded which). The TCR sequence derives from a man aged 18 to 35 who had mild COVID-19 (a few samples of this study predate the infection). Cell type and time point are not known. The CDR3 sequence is CASSPSFPGQPQHF. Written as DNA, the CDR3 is TGTGCCAGCAGCCCCAGTTTCCCAGGGCAGCCCCAGCATTTT.